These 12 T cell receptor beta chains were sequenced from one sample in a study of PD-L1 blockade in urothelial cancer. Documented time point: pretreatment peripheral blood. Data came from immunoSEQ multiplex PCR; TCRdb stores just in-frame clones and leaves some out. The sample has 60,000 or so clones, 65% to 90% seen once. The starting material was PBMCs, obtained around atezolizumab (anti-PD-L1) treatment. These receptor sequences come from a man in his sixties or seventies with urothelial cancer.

DNA for the CDR3: TGTGCCAGCAGCTCACAGGGGTGGGGCACCGGGGAGCTGTTTTTT. Its protein is CASSSQGWGTGELFF. V gene TRBV5-4 combines with J gene TRBJ2-2; 7 bases map to TRBD1. The CDR3 has 15 residues. V shed 3 bases and J 4 bases; nucleotides not matched to a gene: 6. Germline-derived CDR1 and CDR2 are SGHNT and YYREEE (reference sequence).

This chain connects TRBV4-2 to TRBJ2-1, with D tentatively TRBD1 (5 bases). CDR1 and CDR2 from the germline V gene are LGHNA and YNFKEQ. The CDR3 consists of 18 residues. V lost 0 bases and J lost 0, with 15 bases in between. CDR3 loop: CASSQDRTFPSSYNEQFF. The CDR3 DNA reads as TGTGCCAGCAGCCAAGACCGGACATTTCCTAGCTCCTACAATGAGCAGTTCTTC.

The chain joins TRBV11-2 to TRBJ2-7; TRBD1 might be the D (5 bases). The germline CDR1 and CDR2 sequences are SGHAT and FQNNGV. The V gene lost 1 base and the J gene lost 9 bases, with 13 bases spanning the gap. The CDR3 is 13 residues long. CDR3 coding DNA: TGTGCCAGCAGCTTAGGGGGCCCCGAAAGGCAGTACTTC. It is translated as CASSLGGPERQYF.

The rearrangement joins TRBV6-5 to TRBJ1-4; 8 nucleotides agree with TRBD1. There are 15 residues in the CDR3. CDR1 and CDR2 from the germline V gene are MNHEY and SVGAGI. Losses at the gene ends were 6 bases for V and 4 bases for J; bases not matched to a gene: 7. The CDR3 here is CASRAQGAGNEKLFF. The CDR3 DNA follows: TGTGCCAGCAGAGCCCAGGGGGCTGGTAATGAAAAACTGTTTTTT.

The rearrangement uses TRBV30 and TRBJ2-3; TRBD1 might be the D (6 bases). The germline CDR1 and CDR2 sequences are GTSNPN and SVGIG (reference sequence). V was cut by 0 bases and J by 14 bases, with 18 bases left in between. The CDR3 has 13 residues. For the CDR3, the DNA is TGTGCCTGGAGTGTACATGAGGGGGTACACGCGTATTTT. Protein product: CAWSVHEGVHAYF.

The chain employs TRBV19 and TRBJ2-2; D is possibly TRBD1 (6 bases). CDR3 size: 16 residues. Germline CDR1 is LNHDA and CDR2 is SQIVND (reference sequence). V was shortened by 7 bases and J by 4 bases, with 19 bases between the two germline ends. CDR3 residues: CASTHPGQGVTGELFF. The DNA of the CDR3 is TGTGCCAGTACCCATCCGGGACAAGGAGTCACCGGGGAGCTGTTTTTT.

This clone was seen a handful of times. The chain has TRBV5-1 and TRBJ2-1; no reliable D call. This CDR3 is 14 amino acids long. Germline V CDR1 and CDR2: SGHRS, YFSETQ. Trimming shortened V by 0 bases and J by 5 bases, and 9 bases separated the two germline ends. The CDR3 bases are TGCGCCAGCAGCTTGGGGGCCGAACACAATGAGCAGTTCTTC. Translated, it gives CASSLGAEHNEQFF. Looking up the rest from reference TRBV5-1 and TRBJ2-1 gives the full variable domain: KAGVTQTPRYLIKTRGQQVTLSCSPISGHRSVSWYQQTPGQGLQFLFEYFSETQRNKGNFPGRFSGRQFSNSRSEMNVSTLELGDSALYLCASSLGAEHNEQFFGPGTRLTVL.

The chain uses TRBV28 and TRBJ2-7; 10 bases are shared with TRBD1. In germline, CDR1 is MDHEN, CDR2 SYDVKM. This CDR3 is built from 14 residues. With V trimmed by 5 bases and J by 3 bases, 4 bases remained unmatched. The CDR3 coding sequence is TGTGCCAGCAGTCGGACAGGGGGGGGCTACGAGCAGTACTTC. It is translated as CASSRTGGGYEQYF.

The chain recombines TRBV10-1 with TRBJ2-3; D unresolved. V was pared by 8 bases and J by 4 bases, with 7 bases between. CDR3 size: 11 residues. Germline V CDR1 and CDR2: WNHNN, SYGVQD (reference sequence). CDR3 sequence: CASWAADTQYF. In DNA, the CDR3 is TGCGCCAGCTGGGCCGCAGATACGCAGTATTTT.

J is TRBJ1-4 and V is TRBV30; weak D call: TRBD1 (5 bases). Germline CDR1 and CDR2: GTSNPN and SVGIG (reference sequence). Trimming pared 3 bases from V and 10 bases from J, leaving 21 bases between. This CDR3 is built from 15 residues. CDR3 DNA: TGTGCCTGGAGCCGGTCTTACCAAGGGGCTGGAAAACTGTTTTTT. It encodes CAWSRSYQGAGKLFF.

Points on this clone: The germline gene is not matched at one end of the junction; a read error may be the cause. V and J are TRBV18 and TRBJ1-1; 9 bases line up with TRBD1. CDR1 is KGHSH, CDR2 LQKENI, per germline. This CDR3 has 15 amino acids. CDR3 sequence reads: CASSPIRDRALEVFF. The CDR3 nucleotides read TGTGCCAGCTCACCTATCCGGGACAGGGCCCTTGAAGTTTTCTTT. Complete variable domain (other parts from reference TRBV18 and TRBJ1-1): NAGVMQNPRHLVRRRGQEARLRCSPMKGHSHVYWYRQLPEEGLKFMVYLQKENIIDESGMPKERFSAEFPKEGPSILRIQQVVRGDSAAYFCASSPIRDRALEVFFGQGTRLTVV.

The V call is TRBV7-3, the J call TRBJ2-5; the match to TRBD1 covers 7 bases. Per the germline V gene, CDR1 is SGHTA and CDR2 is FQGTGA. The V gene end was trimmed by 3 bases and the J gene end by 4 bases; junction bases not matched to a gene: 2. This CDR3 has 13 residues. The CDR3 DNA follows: TGTGCCAGCAGCTTCGGACAGGCAGAGACCCAGTACTTC. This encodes CASSFGQAETQYF.